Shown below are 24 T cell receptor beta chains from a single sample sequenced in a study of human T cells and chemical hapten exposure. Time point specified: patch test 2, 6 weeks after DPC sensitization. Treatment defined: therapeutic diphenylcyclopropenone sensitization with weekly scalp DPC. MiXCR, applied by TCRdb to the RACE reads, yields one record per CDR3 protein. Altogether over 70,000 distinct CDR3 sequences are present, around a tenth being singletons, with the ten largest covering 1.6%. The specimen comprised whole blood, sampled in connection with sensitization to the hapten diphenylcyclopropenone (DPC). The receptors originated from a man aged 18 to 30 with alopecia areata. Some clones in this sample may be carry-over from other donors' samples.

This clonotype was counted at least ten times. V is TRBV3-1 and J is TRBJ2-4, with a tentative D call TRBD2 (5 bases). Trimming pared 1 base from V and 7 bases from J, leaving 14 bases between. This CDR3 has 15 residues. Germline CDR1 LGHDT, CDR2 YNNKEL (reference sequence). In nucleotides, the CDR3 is TGTGCCAGCAGCCAAGCTAGCTCCCCCAGGAACATTCAGTACTTC. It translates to CASSQASSPRNIQYF.

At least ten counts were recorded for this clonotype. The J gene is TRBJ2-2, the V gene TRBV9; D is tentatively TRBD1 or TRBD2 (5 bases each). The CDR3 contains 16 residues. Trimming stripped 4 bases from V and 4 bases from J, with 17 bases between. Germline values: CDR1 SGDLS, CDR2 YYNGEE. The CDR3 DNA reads TGTGCCAGCAGCCCTGGGACCGGTGGGAGCACCGGGGAGCTGTTTTTT. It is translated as CASSPGTGGSTGELFF.

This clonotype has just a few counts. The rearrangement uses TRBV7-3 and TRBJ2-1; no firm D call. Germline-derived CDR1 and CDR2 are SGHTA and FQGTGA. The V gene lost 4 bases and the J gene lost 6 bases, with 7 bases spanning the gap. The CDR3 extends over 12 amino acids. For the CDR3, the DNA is TGTGCCAGCAGCTCTCCCGGCAATGAGCAGTTCTTC. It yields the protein CASSSPGNEQFF.

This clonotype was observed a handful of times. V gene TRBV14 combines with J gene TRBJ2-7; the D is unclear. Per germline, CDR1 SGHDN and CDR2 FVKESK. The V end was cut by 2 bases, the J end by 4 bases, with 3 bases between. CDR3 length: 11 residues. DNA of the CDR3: TGTGCCAGCAGCCAACTATACGAGCAGTACTTC. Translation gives CASSQLYEQYF.

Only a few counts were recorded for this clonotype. The CDR3 here is CASSLDRGPFEQYF. The CDR3 region has the DNA TGTGCCAGCAGCCTCGACAGGGGTCCCTTCGAGCAGTACTTC. The rearrangement uses TRBV7-8 and TRBJ2-7; 8 bases agree with TRBD1. Germline CDR1 SGHVS, CDR2 FQNEAQ. The trim removed 5 bases at V and 6 bases at J, leaving 9 bases unmatched. The CDR3 spans 14 residues.

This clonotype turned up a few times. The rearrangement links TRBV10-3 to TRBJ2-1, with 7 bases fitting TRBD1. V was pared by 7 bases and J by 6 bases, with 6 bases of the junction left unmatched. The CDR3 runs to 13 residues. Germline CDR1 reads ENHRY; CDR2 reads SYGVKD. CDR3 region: CAINGAGGNEQFF. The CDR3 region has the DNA TGTGCCATCAACGGGGCAGGGGGCAATGAGCAGTTCTTC.

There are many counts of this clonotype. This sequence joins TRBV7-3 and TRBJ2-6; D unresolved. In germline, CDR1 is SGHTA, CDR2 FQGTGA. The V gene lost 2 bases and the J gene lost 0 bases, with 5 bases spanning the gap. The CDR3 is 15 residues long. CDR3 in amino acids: CASSLYSSGANVLTF. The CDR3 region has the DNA TGTGCCAGCAGCTTATACAGCTCTGGGGCCAACGTCCTGACTTTC. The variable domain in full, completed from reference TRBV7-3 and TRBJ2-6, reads GAGVSQTPSNKVTEKGKYVELRCDPISGHTALYWYRQSLGQGPEFLIYFQGTGAADDSGLPNDRFFAVRPEGSVSTLKIQRTERGDSAVYLCASSLYSSGANVLTFGAGSRLTVL.

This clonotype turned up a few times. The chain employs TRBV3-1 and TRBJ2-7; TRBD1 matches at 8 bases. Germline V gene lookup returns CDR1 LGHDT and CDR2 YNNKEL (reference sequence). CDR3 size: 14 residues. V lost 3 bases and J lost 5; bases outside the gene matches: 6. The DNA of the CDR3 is TGTGCCAGCAGCCATCTCGACAGGGGCGACGAGCAGTACTTC. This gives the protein CASSHLDRGDEQYF.

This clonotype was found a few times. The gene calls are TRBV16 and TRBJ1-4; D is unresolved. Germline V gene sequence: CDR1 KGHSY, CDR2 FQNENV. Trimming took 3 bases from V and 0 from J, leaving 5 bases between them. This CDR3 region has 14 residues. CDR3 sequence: CASSHRSTNEKLFF. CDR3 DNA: TGTGCCAGCAGCCATAGATCAACTAATGAAAAACTGTTTTTT.

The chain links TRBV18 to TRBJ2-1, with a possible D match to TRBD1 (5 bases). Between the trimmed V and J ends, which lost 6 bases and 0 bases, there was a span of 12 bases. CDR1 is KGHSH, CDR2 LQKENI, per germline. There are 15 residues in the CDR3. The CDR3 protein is CASSLRQSSYNEQFF. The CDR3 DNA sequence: TGTGCCAGCTCGTTGAGACAGTCCTCCTACAATGAGCAGTTCTTC.

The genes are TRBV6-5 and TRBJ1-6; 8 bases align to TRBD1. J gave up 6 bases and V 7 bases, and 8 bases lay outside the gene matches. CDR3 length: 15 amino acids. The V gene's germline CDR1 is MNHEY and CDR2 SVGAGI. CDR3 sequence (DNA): TGTGCCAGCACTCCCCAGGGGGCCCGTAATTCACCCCTCCACTTT. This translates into CASTPQGARNSPLHF.

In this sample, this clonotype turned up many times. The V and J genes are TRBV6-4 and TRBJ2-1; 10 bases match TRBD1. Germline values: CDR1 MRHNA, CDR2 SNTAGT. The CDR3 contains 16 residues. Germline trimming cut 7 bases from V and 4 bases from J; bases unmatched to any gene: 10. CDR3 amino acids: CASTMTGGSGYNEQFF. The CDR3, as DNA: TGTGCCAGCACAATGACAGGGGGCAGCGGTTACAATGAGCAGTTCTTC.

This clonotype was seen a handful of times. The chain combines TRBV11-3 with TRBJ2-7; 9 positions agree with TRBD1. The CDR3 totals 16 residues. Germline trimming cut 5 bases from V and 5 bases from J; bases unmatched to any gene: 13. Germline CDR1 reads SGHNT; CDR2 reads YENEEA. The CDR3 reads CASSLNAGTGTNEQYF. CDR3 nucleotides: TGTGCCAGCAGCCTAAATGCCGGGACAGGGACGAACGAGCAGTACTTC.

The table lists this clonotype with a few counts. CDR3 in DNA: TGTGCCAGCAGCTTATATTTCAGATCCACCGGGGAGCTGTTTTTT. Protein: CASSLYFRSTGELFF. This rearrangement joins TRBV11-2 to TRBJ2-2; no definite D call. Germline V lookup: CDR1 SGHAT, CDR2 FQNNGV. The CDR3 loop spans 15 amino acids. V lost 2 bases, J lost 4 bases, and 11 bases lay in between.

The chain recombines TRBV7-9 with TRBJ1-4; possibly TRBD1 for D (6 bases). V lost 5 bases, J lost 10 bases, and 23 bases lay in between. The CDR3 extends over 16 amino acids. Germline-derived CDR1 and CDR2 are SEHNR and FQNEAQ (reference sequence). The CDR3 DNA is TGTGCCAGCAGCGGAGCGTCCGGGACACTGGTTGTAAAACTGTTTTTT. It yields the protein CASSGASGTLVVKLFF.

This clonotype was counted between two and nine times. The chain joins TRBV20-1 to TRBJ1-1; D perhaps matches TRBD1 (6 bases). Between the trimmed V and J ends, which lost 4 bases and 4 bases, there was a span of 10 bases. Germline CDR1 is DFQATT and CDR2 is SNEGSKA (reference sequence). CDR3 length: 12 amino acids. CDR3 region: CSAKGVGTEAFF. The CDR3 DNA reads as TGCAGTGCTAAGGGGGTTGGCACTGAAGCTTTCTTT.

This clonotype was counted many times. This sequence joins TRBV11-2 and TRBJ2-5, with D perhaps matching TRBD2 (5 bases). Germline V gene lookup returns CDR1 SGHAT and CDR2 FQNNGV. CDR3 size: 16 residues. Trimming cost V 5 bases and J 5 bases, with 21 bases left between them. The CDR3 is CASSRGGDPLQETQYF. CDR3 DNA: TGTGCCAGCAGCCGAGGAGGAGACCCCCTCCAGGAGACCCAGTACTTC.

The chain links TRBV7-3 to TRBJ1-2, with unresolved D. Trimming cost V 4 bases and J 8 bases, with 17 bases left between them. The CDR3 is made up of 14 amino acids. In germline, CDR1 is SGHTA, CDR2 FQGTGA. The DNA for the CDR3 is TGTGCCAGCAGCTCCGTAGCCCCTACCGGGGGCTACACCTTC. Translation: CASSSVAPTGGYTF.

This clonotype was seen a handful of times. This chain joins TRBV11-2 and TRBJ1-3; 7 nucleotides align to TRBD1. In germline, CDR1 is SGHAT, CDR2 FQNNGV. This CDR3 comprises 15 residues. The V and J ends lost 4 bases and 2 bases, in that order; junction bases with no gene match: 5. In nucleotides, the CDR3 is TGTGCCAGCAGCTCTGGACAGGACCCTGGAAACACCATATATTTT. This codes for CASSSGQDPGNTIYF. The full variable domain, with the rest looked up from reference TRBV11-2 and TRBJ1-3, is EAGVAQSPRYKIIEKRQSVAFWCNPISGHATLYWYQQILGQGPKLLIQFQNNGVVDDSQLPKDRFSAERLKGVDSTLKIQPAKLEDSAVYLCASSSGQDPGNTIYFGEGSWLTVV.

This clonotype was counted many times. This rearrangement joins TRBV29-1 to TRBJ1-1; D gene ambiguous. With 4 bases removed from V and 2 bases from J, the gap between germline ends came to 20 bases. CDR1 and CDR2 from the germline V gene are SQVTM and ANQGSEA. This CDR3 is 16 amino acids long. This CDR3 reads CSVAVRNDGVNTEAFF. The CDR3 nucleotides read TGCAGCGTTGCCGTTCGAAATGACGGGGTAAACACTGAAGCTTTCTTT.

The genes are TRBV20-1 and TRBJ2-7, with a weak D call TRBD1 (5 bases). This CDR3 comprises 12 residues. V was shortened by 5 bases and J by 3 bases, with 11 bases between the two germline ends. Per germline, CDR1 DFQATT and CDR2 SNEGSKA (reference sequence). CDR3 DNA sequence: TGCAGTGCTCGTGGACACCTCTACGAGCAGTACTTC. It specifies CSARGHLYEQYF.

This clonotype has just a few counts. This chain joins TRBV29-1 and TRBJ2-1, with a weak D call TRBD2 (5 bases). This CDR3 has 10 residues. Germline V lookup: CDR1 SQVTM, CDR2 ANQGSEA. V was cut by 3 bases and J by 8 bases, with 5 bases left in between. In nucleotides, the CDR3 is TGCAGCGTTGAGGAGGATGAGCAGTTCTTC. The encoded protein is CSVEEDEQFF.

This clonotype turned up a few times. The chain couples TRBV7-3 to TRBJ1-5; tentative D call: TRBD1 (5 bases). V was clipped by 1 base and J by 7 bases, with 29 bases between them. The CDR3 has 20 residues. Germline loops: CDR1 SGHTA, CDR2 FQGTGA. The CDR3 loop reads CASSLRGWDGTVASPQPQHF. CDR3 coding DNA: TGTGCCAGCAGCTTAAGAGGCTGGGACGGAACGGTGGCCTCTCCCCAGCCCCAGCATTTT.

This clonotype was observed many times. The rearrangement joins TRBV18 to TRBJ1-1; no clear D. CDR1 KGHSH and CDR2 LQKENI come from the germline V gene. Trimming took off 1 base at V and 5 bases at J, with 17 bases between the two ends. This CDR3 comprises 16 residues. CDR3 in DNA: TGTGCCAGCTCACCACGAGACCCAAGTTACGGGACTGAAGCTTTCTTT. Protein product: CASSPRDPSYGTEAFF. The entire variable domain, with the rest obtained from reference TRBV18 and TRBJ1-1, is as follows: NAGVMQNPRHLVRRRGQEARLRCSPMKGHSHVYWYRQLPEEGLKFMVYLQKENIIDESGMPKERFSAEFPKEGPSILRIQQVVRGDSAAYFCASSPRDPSYGTEAFFGQGTRLTVV.